A selection of T cell receptor beta chains follows, all from one sample in a study of T cells in Graves' hyperthyroidism and ophthalmopathy. MiXCR, run by TCRdb on the multiplex PCR reads, gives a single entry per CDR3 protein. The sample contains 350,000 to 400,000 distinct CDR3 sequences, 15% of which appear only once. The sample comprised blood. The receptors originated from a woman in her twenties or thirties with Graves' hyperthyroidism. Both conserved end residues are part of each CDR3. A D gene is named only where the DNA matches it firmly. The size of a clone is reported for some rows only, either as once, few or many, or as a class for expanded clones.

TRBJ2-3,many,-,TRBV7-6,TGTGCCAGCAGCTTAATGGGAGCGGGCGCCTCTAGCACAGATACGCAGTATTTT,CASSLMGAGASSTDTQYF
TRBJ2-1,-,-,TRBV27,TGTGCCAGCAGTTTAGTGTCTACCGCCTACAATGAGCAGTTCTTC,CASSLVSTAYNEQFF
TRBJ2-2,many,-,TRBV28,TGTGCCAGCATCGCAAGTCCCAACACCGGGGAGCTGTTTTTT,CASIASPNTGELFF
TRBJ1-2,-,-,TRBV7-2,TGTGCCAGCAAGTTCAACATTAGGAACTATGGCTACACCTTC,CASKFNIRNYGYTF
TRBJ1-1,many,-,TRBV28,TGTGCCAGCAGTTTACTCCATACGGTAGGAGCTTTCTTT,CASSLLHTVGAFF
TRBJ1-3,few,-,TRBV2,TGTGCCAGCAGTCAGTACTCTGGAAACACCATATATTTT,CASSQYSGNTIYF
TRBJ2-5,many,TRBD2,TRBV24-1,TGTGCCACCAGTGACCCTAGCGGGCAGATGGAAGAGACCCAGTACTTC,CATSDPSGQMEETQYF
TRBJ2-2,many,TRBD1,TRBV28,TGTGCCAGCAGTTTACTGGACAGGGGTCCGAACACCGGGGAGCTGTTTTTT,CASSLLDRGPNTGELFF
TRBJ2-3,many,-,TRBV20-1,TGCAGTGCTTGGGGGCTCGGATCCGATACGCAGTATTTT,CSAWGLGSDTQYF
TRBJ2-1,-,TRBD2,TRBV15,TGTGCCACCAGCAGAGATCGATCTGGTACTAGCGGGAGGGAACTCGGCTCCTACAATGAGCAGTTCTTC,CATSRDRSGTSGRELGSYNEQFF
TRBJ2-1,-,-,TRBV3-1,TGTGCCAGCAGCCAAGAGGGTAGGCACAATGAGCAGTTCTTC,CASSQEGRHNEQFF
TRBJ1-2,-,-,TRBV6-1,TGTGCCAGCCAGAGATCCCCGATCCGAACCGGGACATTGGGCTACACCTTC,CASQRSPIRTGTLGYTF
TRBJ2-1,few,TRBD2,TRBV18,TGTGCCAGCTCACCCCGGGCCGGGAGGGAGAATGAGCAGTTCTTC,CASSPRAGRENEQFF
TRBJ1-2,many,-,TRBV2,TGTGCCAGCAGTATAGGATCGTCGGCAGTCTATGGCTACACCTTC,CASSIGSSAVYGYTF
TRBJ1-4,many,TRBD1,TRBV2,TGTGCCAGCAGTTCCTCGACAGGGGAGGGTCGAAAACTGTTTTTT,CASSSSTGEGRKLFF
TRBJ2-5,many,-,TRBV20-1,TGCAGTGCTCCAGAGAGGAGGCAGGGGGGGGAGACCCAGTACTTC,CSAPERRQGGETQYF
TRBJ1-2,few,-,TRBV7-2,TGTGCCAGCAGCCGACAGGCTAACTATGGCTACACCTTC,CASSRQANYGYTF
TRBJ2-7,many,-,TRBV7-9,TGTGCCAGCAGCCGGGTAAACTACGAGCAGTACTTC,CASSRVNYEQYF
TRBJ2-1,few,-,TRBV27,TGTGCCAGCACCAAACAGGGAGTTGGACACAATGAGCAGTTCTTC,CASTKQGVGHNEQFF
TRBJ2-7,few,TRBD2,TRBV7-9,TGTGCCAGCAGCTTATCCCCAGCGGGAGAGTACGAGCAGTACTTC,CASSLSPAGEYEQYF
TRBJ1-4,many,-,TRBV18,TGTGCCAGCTCACCAGGGGCTAATACAGGTGAAAAACTGTTTTTT,CASSPGANTGEKLFF
TRBJ1-6,-,TRBD1,TRBV7-2,TGTGCCAGCAGCTTATCTGGACAGGGCCCCGGATATAATTCACCCCTCCACTTT,CASSLSGQGPGYNSPLHF
TRBJ1-5,few,-,TRBV28,TGTGCCAGCAGTAATGGCCAGAATAGCAATCAGCCCCAGCATTTT,CASSNGQNSNQPQHF
TRBJ2-3,-,-,TRBV15,TGTGCCACCAGCCCCGGGGGAGCGGCAATCGATACGCAGTATTTT,CATSPGGAAIDTQYF
TRBJ2-7,many,-,TRBV20-1,TGCAGTGCTAGAGACCCGGGCAGGGTTCACGAGCAGTACTTC,CSARDPGRVHEQYF
TRBJ2-7,-,-,TRBV27,TGTGCCAGCGCCCGGGACGACACCTACGAGCAGTACTTC,CASARDDTYEQYF
TRBJ1-2,many,-,TRBV4-2,TGTGCCAGCAGCCAAGATCAGGGTTATGGCTACACCTTC,CASSQDQGYGYTF
TRBJ2-1,many,-,TRBV7-2,TGTGCCAGCAGCTTAGTAACCCAACGAAGAAACAATGAGCAGTTCTTC,CASSLVTQRRNNEQFF
TRBJ1-1,-,-,TRBV5-1,TGCGCCAGCAGCTTGGACGGGGAGGGGACTGAAGCTTTCTTT,CASSLDGEGTEAFF
TRBJ2-1,many,TRBD2,TRBV6-2/TRBV6-3,TGTGCCAGCTTTAGCGGGAGGGCACGGTACTCATCCTACAATGAGCAGTTCTTC,CASFSGRARYSSYNEQFF
TRBJ2-7,many,TRBD2,TRBV6-5,TGTGCCAGCAGTTACTCTTGGCTAGCGGGAGGGTCCTACGAGCAGTACTTC,CASSYSWLAGGSYEQYF
TRBJ2-7,many,-,TRBV3-1,TGTGCCAGCAGCCGGAGGGACCACTGGGAGCAGTACTTC,CASSRRDHWEQYF
TRBJ2-7,many,TRBD1,TRBV27,TGTGCCAGCAGTTTGGGGACAGTAGGCTACGAGCAGTACTTC,CASSLGTVGYEQYF